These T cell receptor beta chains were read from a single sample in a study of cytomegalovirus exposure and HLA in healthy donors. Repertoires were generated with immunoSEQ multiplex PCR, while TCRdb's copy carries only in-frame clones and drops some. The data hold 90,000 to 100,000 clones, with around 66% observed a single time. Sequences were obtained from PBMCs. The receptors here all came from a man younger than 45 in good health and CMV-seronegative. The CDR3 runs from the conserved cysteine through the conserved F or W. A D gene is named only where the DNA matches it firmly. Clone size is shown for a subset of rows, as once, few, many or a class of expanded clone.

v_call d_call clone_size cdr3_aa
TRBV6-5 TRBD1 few CASSSDRESGTEAFF
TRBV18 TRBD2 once CASSERGGEQFF
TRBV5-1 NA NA CASSLGQQMNTEAFF
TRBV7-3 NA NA CASSDHLGERHEQYF
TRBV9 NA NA CASSTRGGETQYF
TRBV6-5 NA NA CATTGTKGYEQYF
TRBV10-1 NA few CASSESGISEISNTGELFF
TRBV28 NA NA CASSQGGGMQIQYF
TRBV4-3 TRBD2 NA CASSPPSWEGNSYNEQFF
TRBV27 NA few CASATTGDGYEQYF
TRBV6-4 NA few CASSESSNQPQHF
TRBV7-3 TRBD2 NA CASSASGGPYEQYF
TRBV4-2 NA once CASSHGTSPQETQYF
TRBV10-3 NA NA CAISETNSNQPQHF
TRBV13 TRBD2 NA CASSRTSGAHYEQYF
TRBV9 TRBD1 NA CASSRQGQATYEQYF
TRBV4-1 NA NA CASSQTGLSNQPQHF
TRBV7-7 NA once CASSLGQSGNTIYF
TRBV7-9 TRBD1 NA CASSSSGTGATNEKLFF
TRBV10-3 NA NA CAIKAGNTEAFF
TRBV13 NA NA CASSTRTASYEQYF
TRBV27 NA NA CASSSWESSNQPQHF
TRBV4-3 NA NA CASSHQTGSNSPLHF
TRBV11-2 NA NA CASSLGRVTGNTIYF
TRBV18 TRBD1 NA CASSPLGQANEQFF
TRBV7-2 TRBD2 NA CASSLWAGGWETQYF
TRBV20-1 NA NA CSASSGAGAFF
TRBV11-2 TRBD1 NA CASSPQTGVNTEAFF
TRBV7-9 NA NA CASLIAVGSRETQYF
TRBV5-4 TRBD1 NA CASTPDRGHGYTF
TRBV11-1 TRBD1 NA CASSLQWTGLAYEQYF
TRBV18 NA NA CASSPETVYEQYF
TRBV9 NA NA CASSVQNQGRDTQYF
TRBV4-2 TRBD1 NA CASSQDLGGQIVDNYGYTF
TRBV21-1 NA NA CASSKISHGRGGTYEQYF
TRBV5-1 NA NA CASSSGGGNHNVDTF